One sample yielded the 12 T cell receptor beta chains listed below, sequenced in a study of T cells in Graves' hyperthyroidism and ophthalmopathy. Authors of the study amplified TCR beta CDR3 regions from RNA transcripts. The HTBI primer set served for first-round RT-PCR of the TCR CDR3. Each CDR3 protein gets one entry after TCRdb re-called the multiplex PCR reads with MiXCR. The sample includes 400,000 to 550,000 distinct CDR3 sequences, 14% of them seen just once. The specimen was blood. These receptors originate from a young woman with Graves' hyperthyroidism.

This clonotype was recorded a few times. The J gene is TRBJ2-5, the V gene TRBV19; 7 bases are a match to TRBD1. J was trimmed by 5 bases and V by 6 bases; bases with no gene match: 9. This CDR3 region has 14 residues. CDR1 is LNHDA, CDR2 SQIVND, per germline (reference sequence). CDR3 bases: TGTGCCAGTAGGAGGACAGGTGCGTGGGAGACCCAGTACTTC. Its translation is CASRRTGAWETQYF. Combining the CDR3 with reference TRBV19 and TRBJ2-5 gives the whole variable domain DGGITQSPKYLFRKEGQNVTLSCEQNLNHDAMYWYRQDPGQGLRLIYYSQIVNDFQKGDIAEGYSVSREKKESFPLTVTSAQKNPTAFYLCASRRTGAWETQYFGPGTRLLVL.

This clonotype was picked up many times. The chain uses TRBV9 and TRBJ2-7; D is possibly TRBD2 (5 bases). The CDR3 extends over 13 amino acids. The V gene lost 3 bases and the J gene lost 2 bases, with 9 bases spanning the gap. Germline values: CDR1 SGDLS, CDR2 YYNGEE. The CDR3 coding sequence is TGTGCCAGCAGCGCACCCGGGGCCTACGAGCAGTACTTC. Protein: CASSAPGAYEQYF.

This clonotype was seen many times. The chain links TRBV7-6 to TRBJ1-1, with D perhaps matching TRBD1 (6 bases). The CDR3 extends over 14 amino acids. The germline V gene encodes CDR1 SGHVS and CDR2 FNYEAQ. V lost 5 bases, J lost 0 bases, and 10 bases lay in between. The CDR3 DNA reads TGTGCCAGCAGCCCAACAGGGATGAACACTGAAGCTTTCTTT. It specifies CASSPTGMNTEAFF.

V gene TRBV12-3 or TRBV12-4 combines with J gene TRBJ2-3; 13 bases agree with TRBD2. The CDR3 loop spans 17 amino acids. V lost 5 bases to trimming and J lost 5 bases; unmatched junction nucleotides: 10. The CDR3 loop is CASSTTRTSGSGDTQYF. CDR3 DNA sequence: TGTGCCAGCAGTACTACACGGACTAGCGGGAGTGGAGATACGCAGTATTTT.

In its sample, this clonotype was seen a few times. The V call is TRBV29-1, the J call TRBJ1-2; TRBD1 might be the D (5 bases). From germline, CDR1 is SQVTM and CDR2 ANQGSEA. The V gene lost 5 bases and the J gene lost 2 bases, with 9 bases spanning the gap. The CDR3 consists of 12 residues. The CDR3 nucleotides are TGCAGCGTTTCACAGGAGAACTATGGCTACACCTTC. It encodes CSVSQENYGYTF.

The chain has TRBV5-1 and TRBJ2-2; D unresolved. This CDR3 is 12 amino acids long. Germline-derived CDR1 and CDR2 are SGHRS and YFSETQ. The V and J ends lost 7 bases and 6 bases respectively, with 10 bases between them. The CDR3 here is CASGRGAGELFF. CDR3 coding DNA: TGCGCCAGCGGACGAGGAGCCGGGGAGCTGTTTTTT.

In this sample, this clonotype turned up many times. This chain links TRBV18 with TRBJ1-2; D may be TRBD1 (6 bases). The CDR3 spans 16 residues. Germline V lookup: CDR1 KGHSH, CDR2 LQKENI. V was clipped by 3 bases and J by 1 base, with 15 bases between them. The CDR3, as DNA: TGTGCCAGCTCACCGGACAGTTCAGGTCTTAACTATGGCTACACCTTC. This sequence encodes CASSPDSSGLNYGYTF. Drawing the rest from reference TRBV18 and TRBJ1-2, the complete variable domain is NAGVMQNPRHLVRRRGQEARLRCSPMKGHSHVYWYRQLPEEGLKFMVYLQKENIIDESGMPKERFSAEFPKEGPSILRIQQVVRGDSAAYFCASSPDSSGLNYGYTFGSGTRLTVV.

This clonotype was found many times. The CDR3 spells CSAETPGELGDTQYF. CDR3 nucleotide sequence: TGCAGTGCAGAGACCCCCGGCGAGTTAGGAGATACGCAGTATTTT. The chain has TRBV20-1 and TRBJ2-3; D is undetermined. CDR1 is DFQATT and CDR2 is SNEGSKA in the germline V gene (reference sequence). The CDR3 loop spans 15 amino acids. The ends were cut back, 6 bases at V and 5 bases at J, with 21 bases in the middle.

Only a few counts were recorded for this clonotype. The genes are TRBV18 and TRBJ2-3; TRBD2 matches 16 bases. Germline trimming cut 10 bases from V and 2 bases from J; bases unmatched to any gene: 3. This CDR3 is built from 15 residues. Germline V gene lookup returns CDR1 KGHSH and CDR2 LQKENI. The CDR3 protein is CATGTSGRATDTQYF. The CDR3 nucleotides are TGTGCCACCGGGACTAGCGGGAGGGCCACAGATACGCAGTATTTT.

The sample holds many counts of this clonotype. The V gene is TRBV11-2, the J gene TRBJ2-3; 10 bases fit TRBD2. The CDR3 is 15 residues long. The J segment lost 8 bases and the V segment lost 1 base, leaving 6 bases of the junction unmatched. The germline gives CDR1 SGHAT, CDR2 FQNNGV. Here the CDR3 DNA reads TGTGCCAGCAGCTTAGCTCTAGCGGGAGCGGGTACGCAGTATTTT. This translates into CASSLALAGAGTQYF. The variable domain in full, with the rest retrieved from reference TRBV11-2 and TRBJ2-3, is EAGVAQSPRYKIIEKRQSVAFWCNPISGHATLYWYQQILGQGPKLLIQFQNNGVVDDSQLPKDRFSAERLKGVDSTLKIQPAKLEDSAVYLCASSLALAGAGTQYFGPGTRLTVL.

This clonotype was seen repeatedly, ten times or more. V and J are TRBV30 and TRBJ1-6; 11 bases align to TRBD1. Germline V gene sequence: CDR1 GTSNPN, CDR2 SVGIG (reference sequence). The CDR3 length is 13 residues. J gave up 8 bases and V 6 bases, and 3 bases lay outside the gene matches. CDR3 in DNA: TGTGCCTGCTGGACAGGGGGCTATTCACCCCTCCACTTT. Protein: CACWTGGYSPLHF.

This clonotype was observed at least ten times. The chain has TRBV20-1 and TRBJ2-7; D is uncertain. With 6 bases removed from V and 6 bases from J, the gap between germline ends came to 12 bases. The length of the CDR3 is 11 residues. Germline V lookup: CDR1 DFQATT, CDR2 SNEGSKA (reference sequence). CDR3 loop: CSAPVGGEQYF. The CDR3 DNA reads as TGCAGTGCCCCGGTCGGCGGCGAGCAGTACTTC.